This T cell receptor (beta chain) was sequenced in a study of T cell clones after liver transplantation. Study at large: Post-transplant blood was tracked for graft-donor-reactive T cell clones identified in a pre-transplant mixed lymphocyte reaction. Blood was drawn pre-transplant, before withdrawal, and after full or failed withdrawal.

The study's findings and limits: A significant post-transplant drop in circulating graft-donor-reactive CD4 TCRbeta sequences occurred in most of the 8 subjects.

Only in-frame clones appear in the TCRdb table, and some are missing; sequencing was by immunoSEQ multiplex PCR. The data hold tens of thousands of clones, with 80% observed a single time. As regards this clone: What it binds is unknown.

The input for sequencing was CD4+ T cells from blood, taken 12 months after liver transplant. This sequence was found in a human patient who received a liver transplant. Some of the T cells may derive from the graft donor.

The CDR3 sequence: CATSLQGETEAFF. CDR3 nucleotides: TGTGCCACCAGCCTGCAGGGGGAAACTGAAGCTTTCTTT. The chain links TRBV15 to TRBJ1-1, with 7 bases identical to TRBD1. Unmatched junction bases numbered 5, after V lost 5 bases and J lost 5 bases. The V gene's germline CDR1 is LNHNV and CDR2 YYDKDF (reference sequence). This CDR3 has 13 amino acids.